This T cell receptor (beta chain) was obtained from a study of identical twins. About this clonotype itself: Its antigen is not known.

Study-wide findings and caveats: Cord blood beta clonotypes that were abundant carried fewer insertions, and memory repertoires showed no such trend.

TCRdb processed the 5' RACE reads anew with MiXCR; each CDR3 protein has one entry. The table lists 700,000 or so distinct CDR3 sequences, under 9% of them singletons. The sample also formed part of further work on yellow fever vaccine responses in identical twins. As that study records: Twins reportedly had a vaccine T cell response that seemed partly convergent, partly personalized.

The receptor was derived from a woman aged 18-30 years in good health. Sequenced: PBMCs.

Here the CDR3 DNA reads TGTGCCAGCAACGGACACCCTGGGGGTCGCAATGAGCAGTTCTTC. Its protein product is CASNGHPGGRNEQFF. The V and J genes are TRBV6-2 or TRBV6-3 and TRBJ2-1, with D perhaps TRBD1 or TRBD2 (5 bases each). This CDR3 is 15 amino acids long. Looked up from germline, CDR1 is MNHEY and CDR2 is SVGEGT. V shed 7 bases and J shed 6 bases, with 19 bases lying between them.